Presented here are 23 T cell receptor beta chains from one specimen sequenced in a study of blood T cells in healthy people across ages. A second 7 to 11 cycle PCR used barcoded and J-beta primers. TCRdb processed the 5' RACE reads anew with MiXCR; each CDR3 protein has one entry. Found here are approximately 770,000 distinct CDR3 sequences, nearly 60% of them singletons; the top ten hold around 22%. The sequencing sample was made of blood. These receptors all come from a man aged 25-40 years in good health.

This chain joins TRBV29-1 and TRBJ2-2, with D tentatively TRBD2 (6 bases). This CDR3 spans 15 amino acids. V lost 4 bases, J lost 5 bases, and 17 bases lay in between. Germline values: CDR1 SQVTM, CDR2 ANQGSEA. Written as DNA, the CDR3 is TGCAGCGTTGGGTCAGCCGGGAGTTTAACCGGGGAGCTGTTTTTT. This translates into CSVGSAGSLTGELFF.

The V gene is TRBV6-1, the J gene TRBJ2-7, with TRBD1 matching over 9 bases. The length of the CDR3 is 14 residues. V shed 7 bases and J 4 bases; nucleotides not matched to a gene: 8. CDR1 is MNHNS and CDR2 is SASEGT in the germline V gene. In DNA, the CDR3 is TGTGCCAGCACCCAACAGGGGGCTGGGTACGAGCAGTACTTC. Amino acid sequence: CASTQQGAGYEQYF.

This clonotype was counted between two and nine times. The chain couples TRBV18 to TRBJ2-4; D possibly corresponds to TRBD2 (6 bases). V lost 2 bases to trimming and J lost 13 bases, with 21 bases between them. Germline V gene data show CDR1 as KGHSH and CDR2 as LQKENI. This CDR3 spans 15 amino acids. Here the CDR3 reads CASSPGDGTWGEQYF. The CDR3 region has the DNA TGTGCCAGCTCACCAGGTGACGGGACTTGGGGGGAGCAGTACTTC.

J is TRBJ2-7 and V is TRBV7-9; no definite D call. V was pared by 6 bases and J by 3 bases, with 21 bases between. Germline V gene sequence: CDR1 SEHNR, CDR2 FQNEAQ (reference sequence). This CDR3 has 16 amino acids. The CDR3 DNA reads TGTGCCAGCAGTTCCTCAGCCGGGCACAGTAACTACGAGCAGTACTTC. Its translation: CASSSSAGHSNYEQYF.

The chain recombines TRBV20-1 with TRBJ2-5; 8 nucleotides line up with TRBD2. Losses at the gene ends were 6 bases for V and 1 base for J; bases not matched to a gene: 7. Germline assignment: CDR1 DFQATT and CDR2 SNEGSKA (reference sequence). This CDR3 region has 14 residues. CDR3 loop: CSAPLAGPQETQYF. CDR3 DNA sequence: TGCAGTGCGCCATTAGCGGGGCCCCAAGAGACCCAGTACTTC.

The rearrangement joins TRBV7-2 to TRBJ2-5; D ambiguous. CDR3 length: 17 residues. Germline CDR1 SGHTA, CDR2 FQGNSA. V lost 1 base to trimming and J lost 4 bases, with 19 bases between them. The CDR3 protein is CASSLGELDGRGETQYF. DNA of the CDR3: TGTGCCAGCAGCTTAGGGGAACTGGATGGACGCGGAGAGACCCAGTACTTC.

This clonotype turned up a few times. CDR3 in amino acids: CASSNSDRAYEQYF. The CDR3 nucleotides read TGTGCCAGCAGTAACTCTGACAGGGCCTACGAGCAGTACTTC. The rearrangement links TRBV27 to TRBJ2-7; 7 bases are shared with TRBD1. This CDR3 spans 14 amino acids. The germline CDR1 and CDR2 sequences are MNHEY and SMNVEV (reference sequence). V gave up 5 bases and J gave up 2 bases; unmatched junction bases: 6.

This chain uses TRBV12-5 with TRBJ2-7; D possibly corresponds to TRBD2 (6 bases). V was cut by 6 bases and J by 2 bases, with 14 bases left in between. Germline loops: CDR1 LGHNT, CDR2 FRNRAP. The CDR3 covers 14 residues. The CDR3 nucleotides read TGTGCTAGTGGGCGAGGAGGGGATCCCTACGAGCAGTACTTC. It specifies CASGRGGDPYEQYF. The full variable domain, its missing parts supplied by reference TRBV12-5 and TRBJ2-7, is DARVTQTPRHKVTEMGQEVTMRCQPILGHNTVFWYRQTMMQGLELLAYFRNRAPLDDSGMPKDRFSAEMPDATLATLKIQPSEPRDSAVYFCASGRGGDPYEQYFGPGTRLTVT.

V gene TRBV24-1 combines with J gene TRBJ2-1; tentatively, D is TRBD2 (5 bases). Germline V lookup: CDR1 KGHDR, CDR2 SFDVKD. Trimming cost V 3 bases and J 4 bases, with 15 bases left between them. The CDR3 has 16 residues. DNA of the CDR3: TGTGCCACCAGTGATCGGTTAAGCGGATGGTACAATGAGCAGTTCTTC. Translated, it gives CATSDRLSGWYNEQFF.

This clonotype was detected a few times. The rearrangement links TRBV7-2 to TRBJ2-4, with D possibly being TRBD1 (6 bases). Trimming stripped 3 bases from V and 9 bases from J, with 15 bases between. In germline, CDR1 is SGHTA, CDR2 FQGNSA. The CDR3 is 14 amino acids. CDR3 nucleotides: TGTGCCAGCAGCTTGAGGCCACAGGGTATCATTCAGTACTTC. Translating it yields CASSLRPQGIIQYF.

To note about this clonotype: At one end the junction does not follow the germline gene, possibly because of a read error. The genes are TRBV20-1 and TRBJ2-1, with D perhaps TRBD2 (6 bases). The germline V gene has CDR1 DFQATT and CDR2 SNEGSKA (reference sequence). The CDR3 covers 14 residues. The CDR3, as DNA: TGCAGTACTAGAGATTTACGGGAGTGGGAGACCCAGTTCTTC. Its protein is CSTRDLREWETQFF.

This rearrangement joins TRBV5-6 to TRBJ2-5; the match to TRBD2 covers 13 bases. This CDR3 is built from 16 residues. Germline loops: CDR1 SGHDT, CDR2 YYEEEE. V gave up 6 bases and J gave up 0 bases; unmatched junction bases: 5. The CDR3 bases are TGTGCCAGCACCCTGGGACTAGCGGGAAACCAAGAGACCCAGTACTTC. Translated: CASTLGLAGNQETQYF.

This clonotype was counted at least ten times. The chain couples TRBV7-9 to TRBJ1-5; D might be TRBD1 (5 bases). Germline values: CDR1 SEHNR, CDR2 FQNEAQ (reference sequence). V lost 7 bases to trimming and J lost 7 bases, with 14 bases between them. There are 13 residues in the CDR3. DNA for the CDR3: TGTGCCAGCAAGCTCGGGGCAGGCCAGCCCCAGCATTTT. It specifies CASKLGAGQPQHF.

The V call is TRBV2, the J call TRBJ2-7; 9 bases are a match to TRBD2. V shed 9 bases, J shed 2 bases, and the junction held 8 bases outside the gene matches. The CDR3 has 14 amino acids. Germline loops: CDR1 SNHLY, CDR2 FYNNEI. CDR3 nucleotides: TGTGCCAGTAGTTCCCTAGCGGGGCCCTACGAGCAGTACTTC. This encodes CASSSLAGPYEQYF.

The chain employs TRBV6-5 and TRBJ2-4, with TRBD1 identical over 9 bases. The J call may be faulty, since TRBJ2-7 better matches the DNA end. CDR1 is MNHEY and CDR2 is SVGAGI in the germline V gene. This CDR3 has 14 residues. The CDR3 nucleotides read TGTGCCAGCAGAACTGAGACAGGGGGCTACGAGCAGTACTTC. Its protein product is CASRTETGGYEQYF.

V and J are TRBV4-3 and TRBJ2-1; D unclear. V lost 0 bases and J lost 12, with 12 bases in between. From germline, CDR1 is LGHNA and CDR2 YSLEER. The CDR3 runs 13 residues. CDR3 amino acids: CASSQEGGNGQFF. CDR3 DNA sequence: TGCGCCAGCAGCCAAGAAGGTGGGAACGGGCAGTTCTTC.

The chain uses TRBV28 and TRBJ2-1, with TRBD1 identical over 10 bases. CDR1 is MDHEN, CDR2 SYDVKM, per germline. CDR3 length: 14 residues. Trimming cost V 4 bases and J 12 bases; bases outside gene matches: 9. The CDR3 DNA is TGTGCCAGCAGTTCACCGGGACAGGGGTATAGGCAGTTCTTC. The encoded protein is CASSSPGQGYRQFF.

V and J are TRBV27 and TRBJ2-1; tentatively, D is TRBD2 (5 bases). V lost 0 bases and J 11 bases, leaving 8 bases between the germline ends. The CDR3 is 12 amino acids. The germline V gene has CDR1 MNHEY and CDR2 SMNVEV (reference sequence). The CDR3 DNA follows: TGTGCCAGCAGTTTATCCCGGGGTCAGCAGTTCTTC. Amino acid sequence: CASSLSRGQQFF.

CDR3 DNA sequence: TGCAGTGCAACTTCAACTCTACAGGGATTGGCCTACGAGCAGTACTTC. It specifies CSATSTLQGLAYEQYF. The chain recombines TRBV20-1 with TRBJ2-5; perhaps TRBD1 as D (6 bases). The J call could be wrong; TRBJ2-7 is a better fit for the DNA end. The germline V gene encodes CDR1 DFQATT and CDR2 SNEGSKA (reference sequence). The length of the CDR3 is 16 residues.

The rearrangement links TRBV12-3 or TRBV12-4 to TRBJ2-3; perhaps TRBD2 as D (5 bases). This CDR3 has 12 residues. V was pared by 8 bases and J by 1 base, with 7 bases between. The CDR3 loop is CASQAGTDTQYF. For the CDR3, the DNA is TGTGCCAGCCAAGCGGGCACAGATACGCAGTATTTT.

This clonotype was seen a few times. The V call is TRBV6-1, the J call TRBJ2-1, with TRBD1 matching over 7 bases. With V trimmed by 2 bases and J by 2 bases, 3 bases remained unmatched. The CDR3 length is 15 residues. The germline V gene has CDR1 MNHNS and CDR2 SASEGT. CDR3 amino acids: CASSETGAPYNEQFF. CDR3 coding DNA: TGTGCCAGCAGTGAAACAGGGGCCCCCTACAATGAGCAGTTCTTC.

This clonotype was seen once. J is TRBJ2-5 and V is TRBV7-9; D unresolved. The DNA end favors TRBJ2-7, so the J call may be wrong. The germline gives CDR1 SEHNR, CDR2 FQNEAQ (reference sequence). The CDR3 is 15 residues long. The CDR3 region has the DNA TGTGCCAGCAGCTTAAGTATCGAGGCTTTCTACGAGCAGTACTTC. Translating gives CASSLSIEAFYEQYF.

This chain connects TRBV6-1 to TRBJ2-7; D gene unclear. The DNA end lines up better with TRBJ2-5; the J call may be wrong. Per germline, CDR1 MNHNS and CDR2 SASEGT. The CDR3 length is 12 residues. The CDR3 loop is CASSEGLGTQYF. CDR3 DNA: TGTGCCAGCAGTGAGGGGTTAGGGACCCAGTACTTC.